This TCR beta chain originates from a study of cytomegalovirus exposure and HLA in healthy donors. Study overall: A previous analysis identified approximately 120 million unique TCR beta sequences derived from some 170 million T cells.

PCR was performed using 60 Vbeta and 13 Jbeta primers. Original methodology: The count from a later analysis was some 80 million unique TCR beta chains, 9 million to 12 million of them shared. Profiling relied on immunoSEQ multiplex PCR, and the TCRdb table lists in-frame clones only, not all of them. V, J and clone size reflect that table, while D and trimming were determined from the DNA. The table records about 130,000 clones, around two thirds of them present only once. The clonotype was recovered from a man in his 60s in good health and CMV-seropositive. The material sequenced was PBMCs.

CDR3 in DNA: TGTGCCAGCAGCCCCTTACAGGGGGGTCGCACTGAAGCTTTCTTT. As protein: CASSPLQGGRTEAFF. The chain carries TRBV5-6 and TRBJ1-1, with TRBD1 matching 8 bases. CDR1 and CDR2 (germline): SGHDT, YYEEEE. The trim removed 4 bases at V and 4 bases at J, leaving 9 bases unmatched. This CDR3 comprises 15 residues.